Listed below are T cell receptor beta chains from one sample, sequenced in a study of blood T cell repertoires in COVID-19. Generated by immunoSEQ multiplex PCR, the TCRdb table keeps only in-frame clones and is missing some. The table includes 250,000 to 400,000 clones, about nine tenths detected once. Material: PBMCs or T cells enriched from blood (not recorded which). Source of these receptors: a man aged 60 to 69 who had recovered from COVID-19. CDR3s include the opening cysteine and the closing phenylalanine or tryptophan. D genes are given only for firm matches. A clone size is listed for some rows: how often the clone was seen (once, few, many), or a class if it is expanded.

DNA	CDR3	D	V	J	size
TGTGCCAGCAGCCGCGGGGGACTCGCCGGGGTAGATGGCTACACCTTC	CASSRGGLAGVDGYTF	-	TRBV9	TRBJ1-2	-
TGTGCCAGCAGCCAAGCAGTCGGGTCTAGCGGGAGCTACGAGCAGTACTTC	CASSQAVGSSGSYEQYF	TRBD2	TRBV3-1/TRBV3-2	TRBJ2-7	few
TGTGCCACCAAGGGGAAGGTATCCACAGATACGCAGTATTTT	CATKGKVSTDTQYF	-	TRBV7-2	TRBJ2-3	-
TGCGCCAGCAGCTTTACAGGGGGCGTAGACACTGAAGCTTTCTTT	CASSFTGGVDTEAFF	TRBD1	TRBV5-1	TRBJ1-1	-
TGCGCCAGCAGTCTAACAACGGGACAGGGGTTCCGGCGCGATAGCACCGGGGAGCTGTTTTTT	CASSLTTGQGFRRDSTGELFF	TRBD1	TRBV4-1	TRBJ2-2	-
TGCGCCAGCAGTCCGGACAGGGCCGTAACCCCCCTCCACTTT	CASSPDRAVTPLHF	TRBD1	TRBV10-2	TRBJ1-6	-
TGTGCCAGCTCACCTGGGTCCTCGGGTGGAAACACCATATATTTT	CASSPGSSGGNTIYF	-	TRBV18	TRBJ1-3	-
TGTGCCAGCAGCCAAGATTCCAGGGGAGGGTACAATGAGCAGTTCTTC	CASSQDSRGGYNEQFF	-	TRBV4-2	TRBJ2-1	-
TGTGCCAGCAGCTATCCTCTTCGGGGAGAAAACACCGGGGAGCTGTTTTTT	CASSYPLRGENTGELFF	-	TRBV7-9	TRBJ2-2	-
TGTGCCAGCAGTGAACTACAGGGGATTAATGAAAAACTGTTTTTT	CASSELQGINEKLFF	TRBD1	TRBV2	TRBJ1-4	-
TGCGCCAGCAGCCCAAACTTGGACAGTGAAGCTTTCTTT	CASSPNLDSEAFF	-	TRBV5-1	TRBJ1-1	once
TGTGCCAGCAGCGGAGGGGGCTCATCTGGAAACACCATATATTTT	CASSGGGSSGNTIYF	TRBD1	TRBV9	TRBJ1-3	-
TGCGCCAGCAGCTCGGGACACCCCAATAATTCACCCCTCCACTTT	CASSSGHPNNSPLHF	-	TRBV5-1	TRBJ1-6	-
TGTGCCAGCCCCTCCACGGGTAGGACTGAAGCTTTCTTT	CASPSTGRTEAFF	-	TRBV6-5	TRBJ1-1	-
TGTGCCAGCAGCTGGGGACAGGGGGGCTACAATGAGCAGTTCTTC	CASSWGQGGYNEQFF	TRBD1	TRBV11-3	TRBJ2-1	-
TGTGCCAGTAGCAAGCCTCCCCGGGACACCGAAGCTTTCTTT	CASSKPPRDTEAFF	-	TRBV19	TRBJ1-1	-
TGTGCCAGCACGGTCCCGGGACAGGGTCTGGAGTATTTT	CASTVPGQGLEYF	TRBD1	TRBV6-5	TRBJ2-3	-
TGTGCCAGCAGTATCTCTTCCGGGTACAATGAGCAGTTCTTC	CASSISSGYNEQFF	-	TRBV6-5	TRBJ2-1	-
TGTGCCAGCAGCTTAGGTTTTAGCGGGAGCTACGAGCAGTACTTC	CASSLGFSGSYEQYF	TRBD2	TRBV11-3	TRBJ2-7	-
TGCAGTGCAAGCATGTCCTACGAGCAGTACTTC	CSASMSYEQYF	-	TRBV20-1	TRBJ2-7	-
TGTGCCAGCAGCTATTTAGCGGGAGTTTACAATGAGCAGTTCTTC	CASSYLAGVYNEQFF	TRBD2	TRBV7-3	TRBJ2-1	few
TGTGCCAGCAGCTCCAAACTCTCGGACAGGGGGCGAGCTTTCTTT	CASSSKLSDRGRAFF	TRBD1	TRBV7-9	TRBJ1-1	-
TGTGCCAGCTCACCTCCCGGGACAGGGGTTAATGAAAAACTGTTTTTT	CASSPPGTGVNEKLFF	TRBD1	TRBV18	TRBJ1-4	-
TGTGCCAGCAGGAGCTCCTACAATGAGCAGTTCTTC	CASRSSYNEQFF	-	TRBV27	TRBJ2-1	-
TGTGCCAGCAGTTTCTGGACAGCCCTGAGCAATCATCAGCCCCAGCATTTT	CASSFWTALSNHQPQHF	-	TRBV6-2/TRBV6-3	TRBJ1-5	-
TGTGCCAGTAGTACGGGACAGACCAATGAGCAGTTCTTC	CASSTGQTNEQFF	TRBD1	TRBV19	TRBJ2-1	-
TGCAGCGTAATGGGGGGGTCTGGAAACACCATATATTTT	CSVMGGSGNTIYF	-	TRBV29-1	TRBJ1-3	-
TGTGCCAGCTCATCCTTTAAGGGGGTGGGCAATGAGCAGTTCTTC	CASSSFKGVGNEQFF	-	TRBV18	TRBJ2-1	-
TGTGCCAGCAGCTTTACCCGGGACAGGGGTCGGGGTGAGCAGTTCTTC	CASSFTRDRGRGEQFF	TRBD1	TRBV7-8	TRBJ2-1	-
TGTGCCAGCAGTGGGGACAGGGGGAAGATTAGCAATCAGCCCCAGCATTTT	CASSGDRGKISNQPQHF	TRBD1	TRBV2	TRBJ1-5	-
TGTGCCAGCAGCTTAGGGACAGGGTCCCAGCAGCCCCAGCATTTT	CASSLGTGSQQPQHF	TRBD1	TRBV7-9	TRBJ1-5	-
TGTGCCAGCAGTTTGGACATCTACGAGCAGTACTTC	CASSLDIYEQYF	-	TRBV12-3/TRBV12-4	TRBJ2-7	once
TGTGCCAGCTCACCAGATCAACTACCCCCAGCTACGCAGTATTTT	CASSPDQLPPATQYF	-	TRBV18	TRBJ2-3	-
TGCAGCGTTCGAACAGGGGCTGGGGAAAAACTGTTTTTT	CSVRTGAGEKLFF	TRBD1	TRBV29-1	TRBJ1-4	-
TGTGCCAGCAGCCAAGCTGGCTACGAGCAGTACTTC	CASSQAGYEQYF	-	TRBV11-3	TRBJ2-7	-
TGTGCCAGTAGTACCACTACGGCAGCTATCTATGGCTACACCTTC	CASSTTTAAIYGYTF	-	TRBV19	TRBJ1-2	-
TGTGCCACCAGCAGTCCGGCAGGGGGCGAAAAACTGTTTTTT	CATSSPAGGEKLFF	TRBD1	TRBV15	TRBJ1-4	-